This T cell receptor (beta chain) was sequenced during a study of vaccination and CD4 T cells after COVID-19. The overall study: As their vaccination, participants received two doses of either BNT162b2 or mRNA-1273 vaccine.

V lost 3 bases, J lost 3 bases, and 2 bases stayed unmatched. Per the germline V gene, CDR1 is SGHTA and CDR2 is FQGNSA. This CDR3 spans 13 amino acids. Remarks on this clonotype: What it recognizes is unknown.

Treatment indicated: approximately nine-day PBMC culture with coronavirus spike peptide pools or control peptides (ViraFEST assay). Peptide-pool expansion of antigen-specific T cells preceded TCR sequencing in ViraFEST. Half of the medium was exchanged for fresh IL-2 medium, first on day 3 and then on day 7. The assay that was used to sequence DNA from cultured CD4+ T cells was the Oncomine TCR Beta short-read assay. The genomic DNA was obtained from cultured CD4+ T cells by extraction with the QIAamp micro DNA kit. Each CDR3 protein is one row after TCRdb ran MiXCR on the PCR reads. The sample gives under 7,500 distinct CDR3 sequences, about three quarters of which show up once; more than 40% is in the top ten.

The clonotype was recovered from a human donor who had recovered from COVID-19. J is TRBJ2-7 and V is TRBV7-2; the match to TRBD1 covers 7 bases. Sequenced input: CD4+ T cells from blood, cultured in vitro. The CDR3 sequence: CASSLRTGYEQYF. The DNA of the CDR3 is TGTGCCAGCAGCTTGAGGACAGGCTACGAGCAGTACTTC.